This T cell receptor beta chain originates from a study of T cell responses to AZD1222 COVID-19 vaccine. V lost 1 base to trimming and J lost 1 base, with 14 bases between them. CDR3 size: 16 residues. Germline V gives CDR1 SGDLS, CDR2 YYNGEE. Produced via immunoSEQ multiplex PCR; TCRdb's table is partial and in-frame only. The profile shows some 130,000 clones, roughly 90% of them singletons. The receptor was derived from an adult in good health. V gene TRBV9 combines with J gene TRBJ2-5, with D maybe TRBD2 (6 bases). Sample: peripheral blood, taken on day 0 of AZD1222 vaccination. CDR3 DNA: TGTGCCAGCAGCGTATCCCGGAGCGGGTCCCAAGAGACCCAGTACTTC. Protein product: CASSVSRSGSQETQYF.